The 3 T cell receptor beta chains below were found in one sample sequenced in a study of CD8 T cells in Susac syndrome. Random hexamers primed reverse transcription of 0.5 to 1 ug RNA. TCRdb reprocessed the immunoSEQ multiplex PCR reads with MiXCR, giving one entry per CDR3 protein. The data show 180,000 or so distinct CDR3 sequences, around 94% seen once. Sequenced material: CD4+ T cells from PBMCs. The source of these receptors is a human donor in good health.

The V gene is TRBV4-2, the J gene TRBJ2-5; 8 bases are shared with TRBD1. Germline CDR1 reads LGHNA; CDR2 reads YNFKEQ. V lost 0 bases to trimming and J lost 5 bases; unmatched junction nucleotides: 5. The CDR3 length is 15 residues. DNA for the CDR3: TGTGCCAGCAGCCAAGATCCACAGGGGGTTGAGACCCAGTACTTC. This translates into CASSQDPQGVETQYF.

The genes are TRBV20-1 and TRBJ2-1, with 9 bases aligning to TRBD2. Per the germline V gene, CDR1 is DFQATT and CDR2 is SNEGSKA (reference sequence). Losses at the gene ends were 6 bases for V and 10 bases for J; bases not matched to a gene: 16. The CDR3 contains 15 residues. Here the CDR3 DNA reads TGCAGTGCGGGGGAACCGCGGGGGGGTCCGTTGGAGCAGTTCTTC. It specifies CSAGEPRGGPLEQFF.

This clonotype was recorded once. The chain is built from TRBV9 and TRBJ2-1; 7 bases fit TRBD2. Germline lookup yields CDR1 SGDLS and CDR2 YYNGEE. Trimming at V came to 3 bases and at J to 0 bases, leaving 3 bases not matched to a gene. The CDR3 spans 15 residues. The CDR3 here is CASSESGDSYNEQFF. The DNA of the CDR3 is TGTGCCAGCAGCGAAAGCGGGGACTCCTACAATGAGCAGTTCTTC.